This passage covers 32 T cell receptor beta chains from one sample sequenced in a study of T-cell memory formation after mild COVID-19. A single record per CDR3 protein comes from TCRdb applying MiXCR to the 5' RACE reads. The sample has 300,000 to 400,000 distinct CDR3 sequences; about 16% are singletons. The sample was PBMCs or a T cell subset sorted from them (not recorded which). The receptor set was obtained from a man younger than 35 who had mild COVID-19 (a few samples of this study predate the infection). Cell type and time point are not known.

CDR3: CASPTGGRATNEKLFF. In DNA form, the CDR3 reads TGTGCCAGCCCCACAGGGGGTAGGGCAACTAATGAAAAACTGTTTTTT. This chain connects TRBV11-2 to TRBJ1-4; 8 bases are shared with TRBD1. CDR3 length equals 16 residues. The trim removed 8 bases at V and 0 bases at J, leaving 8 bases unmatched. CDR1 SGHAT and CDR2 FQNNGV come from the germline V gene.

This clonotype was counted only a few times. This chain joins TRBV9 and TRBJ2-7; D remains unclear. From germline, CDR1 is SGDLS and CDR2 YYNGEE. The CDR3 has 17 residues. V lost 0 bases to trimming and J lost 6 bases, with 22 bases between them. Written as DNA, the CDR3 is TGTGCCAGCAGCGTAGCAGCGTGGACCCCCAGGACGGGCGAGCAGTACTTC. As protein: CASSVAAWTPRTGEQYF.

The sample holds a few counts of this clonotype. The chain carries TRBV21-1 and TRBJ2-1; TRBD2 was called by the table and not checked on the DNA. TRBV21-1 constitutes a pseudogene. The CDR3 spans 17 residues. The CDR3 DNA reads TGTGCCAGCAGCCCCAACTTCGGACTAGTGACCTACAATGAGCAGTTCTTC. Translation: CASSPNFGLVTYNEQFF.

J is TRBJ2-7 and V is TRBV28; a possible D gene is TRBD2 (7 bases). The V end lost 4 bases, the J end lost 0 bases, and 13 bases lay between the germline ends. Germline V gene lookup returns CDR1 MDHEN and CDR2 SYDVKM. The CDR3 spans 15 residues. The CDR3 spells CASSWRGRSSYEQYV. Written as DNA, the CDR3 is TGTGCCAGCAGTTGGCGGGGGCGAAGCTCCTACGAGCAGTACGTC.

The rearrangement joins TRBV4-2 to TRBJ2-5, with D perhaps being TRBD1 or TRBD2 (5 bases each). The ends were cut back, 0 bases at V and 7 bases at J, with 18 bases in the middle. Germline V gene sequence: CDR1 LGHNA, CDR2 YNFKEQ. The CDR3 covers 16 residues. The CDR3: CASSQEVVRGEATQYF. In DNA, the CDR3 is TGTGCCAGCAGCCAAGAGGTTGTCCGGGGCGAAGCGACCCAGTACTTC.

The CDR3 nucleotides are TGTGCCAGCAGCCCATCGCTGGAGAGCACAGATACGCAGTATTTT. This sequence encodes CASSPSLESTDTQYF. This rearrangement joins TRBV14 to TRBJ2-3; D is uncertain. Trimming shortened V by 4 bases and J by 0 bases, and 11 bases separated the two germline ends. Germline V gene lookup returns CDR1 SGHDN and CDR2 FVKESK. The CDR3 is made up of 15 amino acids.

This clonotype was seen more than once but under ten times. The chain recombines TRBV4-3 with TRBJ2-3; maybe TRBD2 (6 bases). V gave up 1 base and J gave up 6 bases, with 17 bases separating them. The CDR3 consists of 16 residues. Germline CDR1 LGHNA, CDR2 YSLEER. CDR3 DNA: TGCGCCAGCAGCCAAGGGGGTGGCGGGGCCCCCGATACGCAGTATTTT. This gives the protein CASSQGGGGAPDTQYF.

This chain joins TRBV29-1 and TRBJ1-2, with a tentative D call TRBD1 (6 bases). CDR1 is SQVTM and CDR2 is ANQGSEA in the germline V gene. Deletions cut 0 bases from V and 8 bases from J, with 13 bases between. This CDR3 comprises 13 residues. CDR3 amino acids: CSVEDTGTRGYTF. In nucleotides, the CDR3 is TGCAGCGTTGAAGATACAGGGACTAGAGGCTACACCTTC.

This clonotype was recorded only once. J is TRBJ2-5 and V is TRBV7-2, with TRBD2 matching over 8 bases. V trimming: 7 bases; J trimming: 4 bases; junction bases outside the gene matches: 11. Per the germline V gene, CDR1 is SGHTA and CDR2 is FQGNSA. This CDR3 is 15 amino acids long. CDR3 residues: CASNWGGGLGETQYF. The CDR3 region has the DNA TGTGCCAGCAACTGGGGCGGGGGGTTAGGAGAGACCCAGTACTTC.

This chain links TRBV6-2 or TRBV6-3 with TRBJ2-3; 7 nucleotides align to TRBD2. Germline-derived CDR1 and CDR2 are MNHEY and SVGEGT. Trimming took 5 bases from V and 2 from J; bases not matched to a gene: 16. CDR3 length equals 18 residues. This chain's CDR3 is CASSNPPGWGGPTDTQYF. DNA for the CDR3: TGTGCCAGCAGTAACCCCCCGGGGTGGGGGGGACCCACAGATACGCAGTATTTT.

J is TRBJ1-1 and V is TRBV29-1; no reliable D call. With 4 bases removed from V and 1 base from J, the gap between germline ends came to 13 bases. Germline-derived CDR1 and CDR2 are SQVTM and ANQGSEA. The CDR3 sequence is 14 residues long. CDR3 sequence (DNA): TGCAGCGTTGGTGGGAGCGGTCAGAACACTGAAGCTTTCTTT. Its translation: CSVGGSGQNTEAFF.

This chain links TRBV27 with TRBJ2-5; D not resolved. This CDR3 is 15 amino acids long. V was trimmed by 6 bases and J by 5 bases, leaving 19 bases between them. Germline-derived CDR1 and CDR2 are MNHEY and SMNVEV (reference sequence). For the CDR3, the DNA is TGTGCCAGCAGCCGGTTCGTCGGGCACGAGGAGACCCAGTACTTC. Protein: CASSRFVGHEETQYF.

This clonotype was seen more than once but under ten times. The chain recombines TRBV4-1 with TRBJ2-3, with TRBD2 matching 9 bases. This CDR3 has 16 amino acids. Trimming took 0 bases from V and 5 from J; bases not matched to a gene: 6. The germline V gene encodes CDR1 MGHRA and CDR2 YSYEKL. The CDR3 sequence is CASSQDLASGVDTQYF. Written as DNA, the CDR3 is TGCGCCAGCAGCCAAGATCTAGCTAGCGGGGTAGATACGCAGTATTTT.

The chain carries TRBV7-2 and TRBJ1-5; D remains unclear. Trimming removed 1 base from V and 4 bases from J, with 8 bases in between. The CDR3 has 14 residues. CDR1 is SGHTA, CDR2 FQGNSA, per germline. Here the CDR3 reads CASSLGAENQPQHF. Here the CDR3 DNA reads TGTGCCAGCAGCTTAGGGGCAGAGAATCAGCCCCAGCATTTT. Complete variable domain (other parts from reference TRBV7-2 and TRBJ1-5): GAGVSQSPSNKVTEKGKDVELRCDPISGHTALYWYRQSLGQGLEFLIYFQGNSAPDKSGLPSDRFSAERTGGSVSTLTIQRTQQEDSAVYLCASSLGAENQPQHFGDGTRLSIL.

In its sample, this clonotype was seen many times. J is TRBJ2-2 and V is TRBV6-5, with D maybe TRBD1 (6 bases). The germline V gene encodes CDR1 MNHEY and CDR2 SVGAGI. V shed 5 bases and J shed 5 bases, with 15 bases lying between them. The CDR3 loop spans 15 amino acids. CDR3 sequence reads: CASSPEGGWTGELFF. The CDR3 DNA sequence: TGTGCCAGCAGTCCTGAAGGGGGTTGGACCGGGGAGCTGTTTTTT.

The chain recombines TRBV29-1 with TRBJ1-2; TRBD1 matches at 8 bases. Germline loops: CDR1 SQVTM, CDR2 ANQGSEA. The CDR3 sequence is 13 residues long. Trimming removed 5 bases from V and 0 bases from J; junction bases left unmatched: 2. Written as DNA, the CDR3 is TGCAGCGTTAGGACAGGGACTAACTATGGCTACACCTTC. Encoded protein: CSVRTGTNYGYTF. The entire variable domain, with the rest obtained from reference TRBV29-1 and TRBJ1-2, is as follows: SAVISQKPSRDICQRGTSLTIQCQVDSQVTMMFWYRQQPGQSLTLIATANQGSEATYESGFVIDKFPISRPNLTFSTLTVSNMSPEDSSIYLCSVRTGTNYGYTFGSGTRLTVV.

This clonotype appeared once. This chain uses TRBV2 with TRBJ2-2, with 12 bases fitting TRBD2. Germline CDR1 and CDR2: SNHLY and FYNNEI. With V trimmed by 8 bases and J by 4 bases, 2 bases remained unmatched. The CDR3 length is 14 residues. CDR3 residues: CASGLAGFTGELFF. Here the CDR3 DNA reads TGTGCCAGCGGACTAGCGGGGTTCACCGGGGAGCTGTTTTTT.

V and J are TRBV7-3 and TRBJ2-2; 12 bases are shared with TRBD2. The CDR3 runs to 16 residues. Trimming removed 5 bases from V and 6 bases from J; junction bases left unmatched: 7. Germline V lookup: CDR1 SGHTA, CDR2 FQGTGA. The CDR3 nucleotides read TGTGCCAGCAGCGCACTAGCGGGGGGCCCCGCCGGGGAGCTGTTTTTT. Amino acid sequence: CASSALAGGPAGELFF. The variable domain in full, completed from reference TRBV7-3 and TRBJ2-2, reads GAGVSQTPSNKVTEKGKYVELRCDPISGHTALYWYRQSLGQGPEFLIYFQGTGAADDSGLPNDRFFAVRPEGSVSTLKIQRTERGDSAVYLCASSALAGGPAGELFFGEGSRLTVL.

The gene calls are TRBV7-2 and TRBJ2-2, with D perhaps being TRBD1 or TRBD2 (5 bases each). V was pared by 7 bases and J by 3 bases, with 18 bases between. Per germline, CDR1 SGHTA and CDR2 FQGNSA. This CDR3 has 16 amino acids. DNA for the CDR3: TGTGCCAGCACCCGGGGCCAGGGCCCGTACACCGGGGAGCTGTTTTTT. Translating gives CASTRGQGPYTGELFF.

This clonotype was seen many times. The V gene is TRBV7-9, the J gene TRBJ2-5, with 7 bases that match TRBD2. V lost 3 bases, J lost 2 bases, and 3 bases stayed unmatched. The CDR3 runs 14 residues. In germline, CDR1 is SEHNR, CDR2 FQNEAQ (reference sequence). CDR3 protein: CASSFGGGQETQYF. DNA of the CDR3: TGTGCCAGCAGCTTCGGCGGGGGACAAGAGACCCAGTACTTC.

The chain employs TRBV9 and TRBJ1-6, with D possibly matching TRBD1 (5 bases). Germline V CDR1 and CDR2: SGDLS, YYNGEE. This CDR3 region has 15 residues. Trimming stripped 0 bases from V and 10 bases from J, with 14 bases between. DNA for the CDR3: TGTGCCAGCAGCGTAGCGGGGGAAAAAGGGTCACCCCTCCACTTT. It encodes CASSVAGEKGSPLHF.

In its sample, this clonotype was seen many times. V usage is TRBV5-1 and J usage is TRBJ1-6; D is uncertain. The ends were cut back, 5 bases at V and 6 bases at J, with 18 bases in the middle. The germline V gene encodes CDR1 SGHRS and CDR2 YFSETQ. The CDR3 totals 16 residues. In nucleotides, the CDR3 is TGCGCCAGCAGAGTCGGGCCCAACGCTGCTAATTCACCCCTCCACTTT. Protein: CASRVGPNAANSPLHF.

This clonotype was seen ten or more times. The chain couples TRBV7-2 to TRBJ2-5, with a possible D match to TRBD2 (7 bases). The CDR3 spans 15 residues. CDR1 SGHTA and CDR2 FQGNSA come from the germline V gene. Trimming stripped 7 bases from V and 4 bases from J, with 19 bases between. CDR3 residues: CASNSVGGPGETQYF. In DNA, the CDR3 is TGTGCCAGCAATTCCGTGGGGGGGCCGGGAGAGACCCAGTACTTC.

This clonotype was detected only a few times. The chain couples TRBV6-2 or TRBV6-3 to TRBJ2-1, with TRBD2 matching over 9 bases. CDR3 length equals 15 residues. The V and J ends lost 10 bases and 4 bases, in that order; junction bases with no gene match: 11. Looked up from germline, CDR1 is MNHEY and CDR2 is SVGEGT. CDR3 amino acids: CATVDRLAGYNEQFF. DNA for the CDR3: TGTGCCACAGTGGACAGGCTAGCGGGGTACAATGAGCAGTTCTTC.

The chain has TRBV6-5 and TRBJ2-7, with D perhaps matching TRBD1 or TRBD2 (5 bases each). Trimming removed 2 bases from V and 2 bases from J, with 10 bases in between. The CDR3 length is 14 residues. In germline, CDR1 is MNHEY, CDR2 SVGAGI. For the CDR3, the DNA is TGTGCCAGCAGTTACGGGTTGGGGGCCTACGAGCAGTACTTC. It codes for CASSYGLGAYEQYF.

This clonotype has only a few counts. DNA of the CDR3: TGTGCCAGCAGGTACAGGGGTGACACTGAAGCTTTCTTT. Its protein product is CASRYRGDTEAFF. The rearrangement joins TRBV12-3 or TRBV12-4 to TRBJ1-1; 7 nucleotides line up with TRBD1. The V segment lost 6 bases and the J segment 3 bases; nucleotides outside the gene matches: 4. This CDR3 spans 13 amino acids.

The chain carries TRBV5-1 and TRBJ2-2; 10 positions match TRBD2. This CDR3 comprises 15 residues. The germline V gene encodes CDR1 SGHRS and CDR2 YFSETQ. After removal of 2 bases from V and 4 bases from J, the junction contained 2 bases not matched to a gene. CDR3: CASSFERGGTGELFF. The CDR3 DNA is TGCGCCAGCAGCTTCGAGCGGGGGGGCACCGGGGAGCTGTTTTTT.

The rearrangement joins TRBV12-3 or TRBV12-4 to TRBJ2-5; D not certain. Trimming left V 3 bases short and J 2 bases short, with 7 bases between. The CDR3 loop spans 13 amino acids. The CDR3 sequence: CASSFRLQETQYF. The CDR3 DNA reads TGTGCCAGCAGTTTCCGTCTACAAGAGACCCAGTACTTC.

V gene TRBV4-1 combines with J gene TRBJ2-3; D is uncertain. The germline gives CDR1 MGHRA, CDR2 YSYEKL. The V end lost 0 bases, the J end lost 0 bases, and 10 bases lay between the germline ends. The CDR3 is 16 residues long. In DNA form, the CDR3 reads TGCGCCAGCAGCCAAGATAGCCACCCGAGCACAGATACGCAGTATTTT. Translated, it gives CASSQDSHPSTDTQYF.

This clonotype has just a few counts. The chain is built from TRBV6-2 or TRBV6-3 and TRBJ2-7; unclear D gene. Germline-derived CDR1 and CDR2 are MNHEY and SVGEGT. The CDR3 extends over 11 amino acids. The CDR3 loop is CATWDLYEQYV. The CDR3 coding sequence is TGTGCAACGTGGGATTTGTACGAGCAGTACGTC.

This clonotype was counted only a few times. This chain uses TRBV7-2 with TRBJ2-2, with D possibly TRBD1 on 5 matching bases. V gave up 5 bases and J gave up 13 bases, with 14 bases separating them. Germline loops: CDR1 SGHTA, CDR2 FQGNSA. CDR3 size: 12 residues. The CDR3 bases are TGTGCCAGCAGCCCTAACTGGGGCGGGCTGTTTTTT. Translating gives CASSPNWGGLFF.

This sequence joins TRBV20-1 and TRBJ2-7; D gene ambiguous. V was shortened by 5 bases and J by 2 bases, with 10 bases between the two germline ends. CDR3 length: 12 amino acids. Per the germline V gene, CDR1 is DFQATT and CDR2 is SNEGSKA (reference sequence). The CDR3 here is CSAPTNTYEQYF. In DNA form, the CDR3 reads TGCAGTGCTCCGACGAATACCTACGAGCAGTACTTC.